The 20 T cell receptor beta chains below all came from one sample that was sequenced in a study of T cell responses to AZD1222 COVID-19 vaccine. The repertoire was sequenced with immunoSEQ multiplex PCR; TCRdb's copy has only in-frame clones and lacks some. Of some 130,000 clones listed, roughly 90% are singletons. The specimen comprised peripheral blood, sampled 28 days after the second AZD1222 dose. These receptors all stem from an adult who received the AZD1222 COVID-19 vaccine.

The J gene is TRBJ2-3, the V gene TRBV6-5, with TRBD1 as a possible D gene (6 bases). Trimming took 6 bases from V and 5 from J, leaving 18 bases between them. The CDR3 is 15 residues long. Germline values: CDR1 MNHEY, CDR2 SVGAGI. The chain's CDR3 is CASRGTFLREDTQYF. CDR3 sequence (DNA): TGTGCCAGCAGGGGGACATTCCTTAGGGAAGATACGCAGTATTTT.

The chain recombines TRBV5-1 with TRBJ1-4, with D possibly TRBD1 on 5 matching bases. The germline CDR1 and CDR2 sequences are SGHRS and YFSETQ. Trimming removed 5 bases at V and 8 bases at J, with 25 bases between. The CDR3 covers 17 residues. The CDR3 region is CASSPTGTLNVAEKLFF. Here the CDR3 DNA reads TGCGCCAGCAGTCCTACCGGGACTCTTAACGTAGCAGAAAAACTGTTTTTT.

This clone was detected a few times. V usage is TRBV5-1 and J usage is TRBJ1-5, with TRBD1 matching 9 bases. Germline V gives CDR1 SGHRS, CDR2 YFSETQ. With 0 bases clipped from V and 6 bases from J, the junction kept 1 base outside the gene matches. This CDR3 has 14 residues. DNA of the CDR3: TGCGCCAGCAGCTTGGGGGACAGGGCTCAGCCCCAGCATTTT. Translated: CASSLGDRAQPQHF.

For this clone: At one boundary the junction diverges from the germline segment, which might be a read error. The V call is TRBV18, the J call TRBJ2-7, with TRBD1 matching 10 bases. There are 15 residues in the CDR3. Germline V gene sequence: CDR1 KGHSH, CDR2 LQKENI. The CDR3: CASSPRVGTGDEQYF. The CDR3 nucleotides are TGTGCCAGCTCGCCACGCGTCGGGACAGGGGACGAGCAGTACTTC.

This clone turned up a few times. CDR3 nucleotide sequence: TGTGCCAGCAGTTCACGGGGATGGGCGGGGGAGCAGTACTTC. It is translated as CASSSRGWAGEQYF. The V and J genes are TRBV27 and TRBJ2-7; possibly TRBD2 for D (6 bases). CDR1 and CDR2 from the germline V gene are MNHEY and SMNVEV (reference sequence). Trimming took 4 bases from V and 7 from J, leaving 17 bases between them. The CDR3 consists of 14 residues.

The V and J genes are TRBV19 and TRBJ1-5; D not certain. The V end lost 3 bases, the J end lost 0 bases, and 3 bases lay between the germline ends. Germline V CDR1 and CDR2: LNHDA, SQIVND (reference sequence). The CDR3 totals 13 residues. The CDR3 protein is CASSIASNQPQHF. The CDR3 nucleotides are TGTGCCAGTAGTATTGCTAGCAATCAGCCCCAGCATTTT.

V usage is TRBV5-4 and J usage is TRBJ2-5; no reliable D call. The ends were cut back, 0 bases at V and 5 bases at J, with 8 bases in the middle. The V gene's germline CDR1 is SGHNT and CDR2 YYREEE (reference sequence). This CDR3 comprises 13 residues. CDR3: CASSLAFGETQYF. CDR3 in DNA: TGTGCCAGCAGCTTGGCTTTTGGGGAGACCCAGTACTTC. The whole variable domain, remainder taken from reference TRBV5-4 and TRBJ2-5, is ETGVTQSPTHLIKTRGQQVTLRCSSQSGHNTVSWYQQALGQGPQFIFQYYREEENGRGNFPPRFSGLQFPNYSSELNVNALELDDSALYLCASSLAFGETQYFGPGTRLLVL.

The chain employs TRBV28 and TRBJ1-2; D is unresolved. Germline V CDR1 and CDR2: MDHEN, SYDVKM. The CDR3 is 18 residues long. Trimming stripped 7 bases from V and 4 bases from J, with 28 bases between. The CDR3 spells CASMSADGVLTPVYGYTF. CDR3 DNA sequence: TGTGCCAGCATGTCGGCAGACGGGGTCCTCACCCCCGTCTATGGCTACACCTTC.

In DNA, the CDR3 is TGTGCCAGCAGTTTCTTGTCAGATACGCAGTATTTT. It encodes CASSFLSDTQYF. The chain uses TRBV27 and TRBJ2-3, with D unresolved. Trimming cost V 3 bases and J 4 bases, with 5 bases left between them. CDR3 length equals 12 residues. The germline V gene has CDR1 MNHEY and CDR2 SMNVEV (reference sequence).

This chain joins TRBV19 and TRBJ1-3; 7 nucleotides match TRBD1. The junction had 8 bases not matched to a gene; V was cut back by 3 bases and J by 0 bases. The germline CDR1 and CDR2 sequences are LNHDA and SQIVND (reference sequence). The CDR3 length is 17 residues. CDR3 amino acids: CASSMPTGDRSGNTIYF. As DNA, the CDR3 is TGTGCCAGTAGTATGCCAACAGGGGACCGCTCTGGAAACACCATATATTTT.

The V call is TRBV5-1, the J call TRBJ2-7; tentatively, D is TRBD1 (5 bases). V gave up 1 base and J gave up 3 bases, with 11 bases separating them. From germline, CDR1 is SGHRS and CDR2 YFSETQ. The CDR3 runs to 14 residues. The DNA of the CDR3 is TGCGCCAGCAGCTTGACAGGAAGTATCTACGAGCAGTACTTC. Translating it yields CASSLTGSIYEQYF. The complete variable domain, with remaining parts taken from reference TRBV5-1 and TRBJ2-7, reads KAGVTQTPRYLIKTRGQQVTLSCSPISGHRSVSWYQQTPGQGLQFLFEYFSETQRNKGNFPGRFSGRQFSNSRSEMNVSTLELGDSALYLCASSLTGSIYEQYFGPGTRLTVT.

This chain links TRBV11-2 with TRBJ1-5; D is perhaps TRBD1 (6 bases). The CDR3 covers 13 residues. Germline lookup yields CDR1 SGHAT and CDR2 FQNNGV. V was trimmed by 5 bases and J by 5 bases, leaving 10 bases between them. The CDR3 bases are TGTGCCAGCAGCGCACAGGGCGATCAGCCCCAGCATTTT. Amino acid sequence: CASSAQGDQPQHF.

The V gene is TRBV20-1, the J gene TRBJ2-1, with D perhaps TRBD2 (6 bases). The V gene lost 3 bases and the J gene lost 2 bases, with 14 bases spanning the gap. Germline V gives CDR1 DFQATT, CDR2 SNEGSKA (reference sequence). The CDR3 length is 15 residues. The CDR3 here is CSASVGTPPYNEQFF. As DNA, the CDR3 is TGCAGTGCTAGTGTCGGGACTCCACCCTACAATGAGCAGTTCTTC.

The chain recombines TRBV14 with TRBJ1-1; no firm D call. V lost 4 bases and J 4 bases, leaving 13 bases between the germline ends. CDR3 length: 14 amino acids. CDR1 SGHDN and CDR2 FVKESK come from the germline V gene. CDR3 sequence (DNA): TGTGCCAGCAGCCCGGCTGGCTGGGGCACTGAAGCTTTCTTT. The encoded protein is CASSPAGWGTEAFF.

V gene TRBV28 combines with J gene TRBJ1-1, with D possibly matching TRBD1 (5 bases). Trimming stripped 6 bases from V and 1 base from J, with 12 bases between. CDR1 MDHEN and CDR2 SYDVKM come from the germline V gene. There are 14 residues in the CDR3. The CDR3 here is CASRRDRPNTEAFF. The CDR3 DNA follows: TGTGCCAGCAGGCGGGACCGCCCGAACACTGAAGCTTTCTTT.

The chain uses TRBV5-1 and TRBJ2-1, with TRBD2 matching over 12 bases. Unmatched junction bases numbered 13, after V lost 6 bases and J lost 9 bases. The CDR3 totals 16 residues. CDR1 and CDR2 (germline): SGHRS, YFSETQ. This CDR3 reads CASKPVLAGGLGEQFF. The DNA of the CDR3 is TGCGCCAGCAAACCCGTACTAGCGGGAGGCCTCGGTGAGCAGTTCTTC.

Only one count was recorded for this clone. V usage is TRBV9 and J usage is TRBJ2-5, with D possibly being TRBD1 (6 bases). The V end lost 2 bases, the J end lost 1 base, and 9 bases lay between the germline ends. Germline V CDR1 and CDR2: SGDLS, YYNGEE. The CDR3 contains 14 residues. The CDR3 reads CASSVRGGQETQYF. The CDR3 DNA follows: TGTGCCAGCAGCGTGAGAGGGGGCCAAGAGACCCAGTACTTC.

This clone was detected a few times. The rearrangement uses TRBV7-9 and TRBJ2-7, with D possibly being TRBD1 or TRBD2 (5 bases each). Germline CDR1 SEHNR, CDR2 FQNEAQ (reference sequence). The CDR3 is 13 residues long. The V end was cut by 5 bases, the J end by 2 bases, with 10 bases between. The CDR3 is CASSGTPTYEQYF. CDR3 DNA: TGTGCCAGCAGCGGGACCCCCACCTACGAGCAGTACTTC.

The V and J genes are TRBV18 and TRBJ2-3; TRBD2 matches at 8 bases. Germline V gene lookup returns CDR1 KGHSH and CDR2 LQKENI. After removal of 0 bases from V and 2 bases from J, the junction contained 7 bases not matched to a gene. CDR3 length: 17 amino acids. This chain's CDR3 is CASSPPRAGGFTDTQYF. The CDR3 coding sequence is TGTGCCAGCTCACCACCGAGGGCGGGAGGCTTCACAGATACGCAGTATTTT. Drawing the rest from reference TRBV18 and TRBJ2-3, the complete variable domain is NAGVMQNPRHLVRRRGQEARLRCSPMKGHSHVYWYRQLPEEGLKFMVYLQKENIIDESGMPKERFSAEFPKEGPSILRIQQVVRGDSAAYFCASSPPRAGGFTDTQYFGPGTRLTVL.

This clone was observed a few times. The junction shows a germline mismatch at one end, possibly a read error. The chain has TRBV7-9 and TRBJ2-1, with D tentatively TRBD2 (6 bases). CDR3 length: 16 amino acids. Germline V gene data show CDR1 as SEHNR and CDR2 as FQNEAQ (reference sequence). The CDR3 region is CASSPGTHAGYTEQFF. CDR3 DNA sequence: TGTGCCAGCAGTCCTGGGACCCACGCGGGGTACACTGAGCAGTTCTTC. The full variable domain, in which reference TRBV7-9 and TRBJ2-1 provide the parts outside the CDR3, is DTGVSQNPRHKITKRGQNVTFRCDPISEHNRLYWYRQTLGQGPEFLTYFQNEAQLEKSRLLSDRFSAERPKGSFSTLEIQRTEQGDSAMYLCASSPGTHAGYTEQFFGPGTRLTVL.